This T cell receptor (beta chain) was profiled in a study of blood T cell repertoires in COVID-19. Study background: COVID-19 samples, acute and convalescent, were from the United States, Italy and Spain. PBMCs, B-cell-depleted T cells, or T cells were the source of the cDNA or gDNA that made up the material.

The CDR3 consists of 19 residues. Losses at the gene ends were 1 base for V and 0 bases for J; bases not matched to a gene: 8. CDR1 LGHNA and CDR2 YNFKEQ come from the germline V gene. Per the study methods: Amplification of reference gene primers was used by the study to estimate nucleated cell counts. The method was immunoSEQ multiplex PCR; TCRdb's version includes in-frame clones alone and lacks a portion of them. Clone size and V and J calls were adopted from that table, with D and trimming inferred from the DNA. The top ten clones hold about 4.1% of a sample with about 110,000 clones, less than 85% of them seen once.

The source of this sequence is a human donor in a cohort sampled during active or convalescent COVID-19. The gene calls are TRBV4-2 and TRBJ2-4, with 11 nucleotides matching TRBD2. The sequenced sample was peripheral blood. The CDR3 spells CASSQGLAGGSLAKNIQYF. Here the CDR3 DNA reads TGTGCCAGCAGCCAAGGGCTAGCGGGAGGCAGTCTAGCCAAAAACATTCAGTACTTC.